The clone carrying this T cell receptor (beta chain) was detected many times. What it binds is unknown. CDR3 length: 16 amino acids. Germline CDR1 is SGHRS and CDR2 is YFSETQ. V lost 1 base to trimming and J lost 3 bases, with 17 bases between them. Patients were excluded because of uncontrolled infection, other autoimmune disease, pregnancy or lactation. The sample is drawn from a study of T cells in Graves' hyperthyroidism and ophthalmopathy. Notes on the study in general: Most expanded thyroid clonotypes above 0.001 also appeared in blood.

TCR beta CDR3 regions were amplified from RNA transcripts. A first-round RT-PCR of the TCR CDR3 used the HTBI primer set. TCRdb fed the multiplex PCR reads into MiXCR, producing one record per CDR3 protein. Of about 600,000 distinct CDR3 sequences listed, more than 14% are singletons. The sample comprised blood. The receptor was derived from a woman aged 50 to 60 with Graves' ophthalmopathy. V and J are TRBV5-1 and TRBJ2-7, with D maybe TRBD1 (6 bases). The CDR3 DNA is TGCGCCAGCAGCTTGTATACAGACAGGTTTTACTACGAGCAGTACTTC. This encodes CASSLYTDRFYYEQYF.